This is a list of T cell receptor beta chains from one sample in a study of blood T cell repertoires in COVID-19. Profiled with immunoSEQ multiplex PCR; TCRdb holds only in-frame clones, not every one. The profile shows approximately 280,000 clones, about four fifths of them singletons. Input material: PBMCs or T cells enriched from blood (not recorded which). These receptor sequences come from a man aged 40-49 years who had been exposed to COVID-19. Each CDR3 is given with its conserved first and last residue. A D gene is named only where the DNA matches it firmly. Not all rows give a size; the values are once, few, many and, for expanded clones, a class.

TRBV2,-,TRBJ1-2,-,CASLRAVSYGYTF,TGTGCCAGCCTGAGGGCAGTAAGCTATGGCTACACCTTC
TRBV7-7,-,TRBJ2-5,TRBD2,CASSPSGSLQETQYF,TGTGCTAGCAGCCCTAGCGGGAGCCTACAAGAGACCCAGTACTTC
TRBV24-1,-,TRBJ1-5,TRBD1,CATSEPGTGGNQPQHF,TGTGCCACCAGTGAACCCGGGACAGGGGGCAATCAGCCCCAGCATTTT
TRBV5-1,-,TRBJ1-3,TRBD1,CASSPGTAGNTIYF,TGCGCCAGCAGCCCGGGGACAGCTGGAAACACCATATATTTT
TRBV28,-,TRBJ2-7,TRBD2,CASSPSGTSGYEQYF,TGTGCCAGCAGTCCTAGCGGGACTAGCGGTTACGAGCAGTACTTC
TRBV9,few,TRBJ2-7,TRBD2,CASREPALAGHYEQYF,TGTGCCAGCAGGGAACCAGCACTAGCGGGCCACTACGAGCAGTACTTC
TRBV2,few,TRBJ1-1,-,CASIQPVLPNTEAFF,TGTGCCAGCATTCAACCCGTCCTACCTAACACTGAAGCTTTCTTT
TRBV9,-,TRBJ2-1,TRBD1,CASSVGQGYYNEQFF,TGTGCCAGCAGCGTCGGACAGGGGTACTACAATGAGCAGTTCTTC
TRBV6-5,-,TRBJ1-2,-,CASTPGFDGYTF,TGTGCCAGCACCCCAGGGTTCGATGGCTACACCTTC
TRBV6-5,-,TRBJ2-2,-,CASSRVTGSGELFF,TGTGCCAGCAGTCGCGTTACAGGGTCCGGGGAGCTGTTTTTT
TRBV11-2,-,TRBJ2-7,TRBD1,CATGQEYEQYF,TGTGCCACCGGACAGGAATACGAGCAGTACTTC
TRBV11-3,-,TRBJ2-3,TRBD1,CASSWGTGRIRDTQYF,TGTGCCAGCAGCTGGGGGACAGGGAGAATCCGGGATACGCAGTATTTT
TRBV24-1,-,TRBJ2-2,TRBD1,CATSDEAGGKTGELFF,TGTGCCACCAGTGATGAGGCAGGGGGCAAAACCGGGGAGCTGTTTTTT
TRBV9,-,TRBJ1-6,TRBD1,CASSRDRGHNSPLHF,TGTGCCAGCAGTAGAGACAGGGGGCATAATTCACCCCTCCACTTT
TRBV29-1,-,TRBJ1-4,TRBD1,CSATGGAREKLFF,TGCAGCGCGACAGGGGGCGCGAGAGAAAAACTGTTTTTT
TRBV3-1/TRBV3-2,-,TRBJ2-3,-,CASSQGTLVTDTQYF,TGTGCCAGCAGCCAAGGTACTCTGGTTACAGATACGCAGTATTTT
TRBV6-5,-,TRBJ2-7,TRBD2,CATTSAGAYEQYF,TGTGCCACCACTAGCGCGGGGGCCTACGAGCAGTACTTC
TRBV5-4,-,TRBJ2-3,-,CASSLMKGHTITDTQYF,TGTGCCAGCAGCTTGATGAAGGGGCACACGATCACAGATACGCAGTATTTT
TRBV19,-,TRBJ1-1,-,CASSIFPPGGLNTEAFF,TGTGCCAGTAGTATCTTTCCCCCGGGGGGTTTGAACACTGAAGCTTTCTTT
TRBV6-1,few,TRBJ2-3,-,CASSEPRGKGTDTQYF,TGTGCCAGCAGTGAACCTCGCGGAAAGGGCACAGATACGCAGTATTTT
TRBV19,many,TRBJ2-7,-,CASSPYDSYSYEQYF,TGTGCCAGTAGCCCCTATGACAGTTACTCCTACGAGCAGTACTTC
TRBV7-8,-,TRBJ1-1,TRBD1,CASSPGTGGMNTEAFF,TGTGCCAGCAGCCCGGGGACAGGCGGAATGAACACTGAAGCTTTCTTT
TRBV7-2,-,TRBJ2-2,-,CASRKTEPGELFF,TGTGCCAGCAGGAAGACAGAACCCGGGGAGCTGTTTTTT
TRBV29-1,-,TRBJ2-1,-,CSAGERNNEQFF,TGCAGCGCTGGGGAGCGGAACAATGAGCAGTTCTTC